A selection of T cell receptor beta chains follows, all from one sample in a study of control samples from healthy donors and cancer patients. Repertoires were generated with immunoSEQ multiplex PCR, while TCRdb's copy carries only in-frame clones and drops some. The data show roughly 150,000 clones, with roughly nine tenths seen just once and approximately 0.7% held by the top ten. The sample taken for sequencing was blood. Every receptor here comes from a woman in her 30s in good health. CDR3s include the opening cysteine and the closing phenylalanine or tryptophan. A D gene is named only where the DNA matches it firmly. Not every row has a clone size; where given, it reads once, few, many or a size class.

V	D	J	size	DNA	CDR3
TRBV4-2	NA	TRBJ2-2	NA	TGTGCCAGCAGCCAAGATCTGGTAGTTAACACCGGGGAGCTGTTTTTT	CASSQDLVVNTGELFF
TRBV28	NA	TRBJ2-2	NA	TGTGCCAGCAGCAGCCCTCAGGTTTTCGGGGAGCTGTTTTTT	CASSSPQVFGELFF
TRBV18	NA	TRBJ2-7	NA	TGTGCCAGCTCCCCCGACACGTACGAGCAGTACTTC	CASSPDTYEQYF
TRBV6-6	TRBD2	TRBJ2-3	NA	TGTGCCAGCAGTTACACTAGCGGGAGTTTAGCAGATACGCAGTATTTT	CASSYTSGSLADTQYF
TRBV27	NA	TRBJ1-1	NA	TGTGCCAGCAGCCCGGGAAGGGGTAACACTGAAGCTTTCTTT	CASSPGRGNTEAFF
TRBV28	NA	TRBJ1-1	NA	TGTGCCAGCAGGTCGGACACGGGCCGCATGAACACTGAAGCTTTCTTT	CASRSDTGRMNTEAFF
TRBV11-3	TRBD2	TRBJ2-3	NA	TGTGCCAGCAGCTTGGCCGGGACTAAAGGCACAGATACGCAGTATTTT	CASSLAGTKGTDTQYF
TRBV5-1	TRBD1	TRBJ1-1	NA	TGCGCCAGCAGCTTGGTCAGGACAGGGGACACTGAAGCTTTCTTT	CASSLVRTGDTEAFF
TRBV28	NA	TRBJ1-2	NA	TGTGCCAGCAGTTTCGGGTCAGGGTACGGCTACACCTTC	CASSFGSGYGYTF
TRBV9	NA	TRBJ1-2	NA	TGTGCCAGCAGCCCCCAGGGGACGAGGGAAGGCTATGGCTACACCTTC	CASSPQGTREGYGYTF
TRBV10-3	TRBD2	TRBJ2-2	NA	TGTGCCATCAGTGAGTCGATTGCTAGCGGACAGAACACCGGGGAGCTGTTTTTT	CAISESIASGQNTGELFF
TRBV6-5	NA	TRBJ1-1	NA	TGTGCCAGCAGTCGCACCCCGACAGGGAACACTGAAGCTTTCTTT	CASSRTPTGNTEAFF
TRBV4-3	TRBD2	TRBJ2-5	NA	TGCGCCAGCAGCCCCATAGCTAGCGGGTACCAAGAGACCCAGTACTTC	CASSPIASGYQETQYF
TRBV2	NA	TRBJ2-6	NA	TGTGCCACGGGGGCGGGCGGGGCCAACGTCCTGACTTTC	CATGAGGANVLTF
TRBV18	TRBD2	TRBJ2-1	once	TGTGCCAGCTCACCACCGGGACTAGCGACCTACAATGAGCAGTTCTTC	CASSPPGLATYNEQFF
TRBV2	TRBD2	TRBJ2-5	NA	TGTGCCAGCAGGAGGGGAGGGGAGACCCAGTACTTC	CASRRGGETQYF
TRBV20-1	NA	TRBJ2-5	NA	TGCAGTGCTAGAGAGGGAGAGACCCAGTACTTC	CSAREGETQYF
TRBV4-3	NA	TRBJ1-2	NA	TGCGCCAGCAGCCAAGATATAAGGGGTGGCTACACCTTC	CASSQDIRGGYTF
TRBV24-1	TRBD1	TRBJ1-1	NA	TGTGCCACCCGACAGGGGACAGGACCGAACACTGAAGCTTTCTTT	CATRQGTGPNTEAFF
TRBV14	NA	TRBJ2-1	once	TGTGCCAGCAGCCCCTTCGCACCCGACAATGAGCAGTTCTTC	CASSPFAPDNEQFF
TRBV5-1	TRBD2	TRBJ2-5	few	TGCGCCAGCAGTATCTCCGGGACTAGCGGGGGGAAAGAGACCCAGTACTTC	CASSISGTSGGKETQYF
TRBV4-1	TRBD2	TRBJ2-7	NA	TGCGCCAGCAGCCGAGGGCCGGGAGGTTCCTACGAGCAGTACTTC	CASSRGPGGSYEQYF